These T cell receptor beta chains were read from a single sample in a study of blood T cell repertoires in COVID-19. Using immunoSEQ multiplex PCR, the repertoire was profiled, and TCRdb retains in-frame clones only, with some absent. Among 400,000 or so clones listed, roughly nine tenths were seen once. Sequencing was done on a sample of PBMCs or T cells enriched from blood (not recorded which). Every receptor here comes from a man in his thirties or forties who had recovered from COVID-19. Each CDR3 is given with its conserved first and last residue. D genes are given only for firm matches. The size of a clone is reported for some rows only, either as once, few or many, or as a class for expanded clones.

abundance | d_gene | j_gene | v_gene | CDR3aa | CDR3nt
NA | TRBD1 | TRBJ1-5 | TRBV18 | CASSPSDRGGNQPQHF | TGTGCCAGCTCACCATCGGACAGGGGGGGGAATCAGCCCCAGCATTTT
NA | NA | TRBJ2-3 | TRBV13 | CASSSADDYKTDTQYF | TGTGCCAGCAGCTCCGCCGATGATTACAAGACAGATACGCAGTATTTT
NA | NA | TRBJ1-2 | TRBV9 | CASRRVGGGYGYTF | TGTGCCAGCAGGAGGGTGGGAGGGGGCTATGGCTACACCTTC
NA | TRBD1 | TRBJ1-5 | TRBV7-9 | CASSPMDRGAGQPQHF | TGTGCCAGCAGCCCCATGGACAGGGGCGCTGGGCAGCCCCAGCATTTT
NA | NA | TRBJ1-2 | TRBV10-3 | CAISEAADAGYTF | TGTGCCATCAGTGAAGCGGCGGACGCTGGCTACACCTTC
NA | TRBD1 | TRBJ1-1 | TRBV28 | CASSLPGQGSNTEAFF | TGTGCCAGCAGTTTACCCGGACAGGGGTCGAACACTGAAGCTTTCTTT
NA | NA | TRBJ1-5 | TRBV4-1 | CASSQIGSNQPQHF | TGCGCCAGCAGCCAAATCGGTAGCAATCAGCCCCAGCATTTT
once | NA | TRBJ2-3 | TRBV7-9 | CASSDPRDTQYF | TGTGCCAGCAGCGATCCCAGAGATACGCAGTATTTT
NA | TRBD1 | TRBJ2-7 | TRBV10-3 | CAISPGQGGYEQYF | TGTGCCATCAGCCCGGGACAGGGAGGATACGAGCAGTACTTC
NA | NA | TRBJ2-2 | TRBV6-5 | CASSYDHQGTGELFF | TGTGCCAGCAGTTACGACCATCAGGGCACCGGGGAGCTGTTTTTT
NA | TRBD2 | TRBJ2-7 | TRBV10-3 | CAISEASGRGIYEQYF | TGTGCCATCAGTGAGGCCAGCGGGAGAGGGATTTACGAGCAGTACTTC
NA | NA | TRBJ2-2 | TRBV3-1/TRBV3-2 | CASSQGTLNTGELFF | TGTGCCAGCAGCCAAGGCACATTGAACACCGGGGAGCTGTTTTTT
NA | TRBD2 | TRBJ2-5 | TRBV7-7 | CASSIGRPGEETQYF | TGTGCTAGCAGCATCGGGAGGCCCGGCGAAGAGACCCAGTACTTC
NA | NA | TRBJ1-6 | TRBV19 | CASSIGGPRSPLHF | TGTGCCAGTAGTATCGGAGGGCCCCGATCACCCCTCCACTTT
few | TRBD2 | TRBJ2-3 | TRBV9 | CASSVGTSGSTDTQYF | TGTGCCAGCAGCGTAGGGACTAGCGGTAGCACAGATACGCAGTATTTT
once | NA | TRBJ1-2 | TRBV5-1 | CASMIIPGSYYGYTF | TGCGCCAGCATGATTATCCCCGGGAGCTACTATGGCTACACCTTC
NA | NA | TRBJ2-3 | TRBV3-1/TRBV3-2 | CASSRGLTSTDTQYF | TGTGCCAGCAGCCGGGGGCTGACTAGCACAGATACGCAGTATTTT
NA | NA | TRBJ2-7 | TRBV11-2 | CASSFVLHGGDYEQYF | TGTGCCAGCAGCTTTGTACTCCACGGGGGAGACTACGAGCAGTACTTC